This TCR beta chain was found in a study of shared clonotypes between healthy human individuals. This clone was recorded once. The data were produced by immunoSEQ multiplex PCR, yet TCRdb's version contains in-frame clones alone and is incomplete. The sample holds approximately 340,000 clones, more than 60% seen once. The V and J ends lost 10 bases and 5 bases, in that order; junction bases with no gene match: 16. Per germline, CDR1 SGHNT and CDR2 YYREEE (reference sequence). The CDR3 extends over 17 amino acids. Sequencing was performed on memory CD4+ T cells sorted from blood. Regarding subset: CD45RA-negative fraction. The receptor's source is a man aged 25-45 years in good health. The chain combines TRBV5-4 with TRBJ2-2, with 11 bases that match TRBD2. CDR3 in amino acids: CAGLSLAGGLWTGELFF. DNA for the CDR3: TGTGCCGGGTTATCGCTAGCGGGAGGTTTATGGACCGGGGAGCTGTTTTTT.